The 11 T cell receptor beta chains below all came from one sample that was sequenced in a study of CD8 T cells in Susac syndrome. cDNA came from roughly 0.5 to 1 ug RNA primed by random hexamers. TCRdb processed the immunoSEQ multiplex PCR reads anew with MiXCR; each CDR3 protein has one entry. This table holds about 280,000 distinct CDR3 sequences, roughly 84% found once. The sequenced material came from CD8+ T cells from PBMCs. These receptors were obtained from a human donor with multiple sclerosis.

The chain combines TRBV28 with TRBJ2-1; 9 positions match TRBD2. The junction had 11 bases not matched to a gene; V was cut back by 6 bases and J by 8 bases. CDR3 size: 15 residues. CDR1 is MDHEN, CDR2 SYDVKM, per germline. The CDR3 region is CASRRVAGESDEQFF. CDR3 DNA: TGTGCCAGCAGGCGAGTAGCGGGAGAGTCGGATGAGCAGTTCTTC. Filled out from reference TRBV28 and TRBJ2-1, the complete variable domain reads DVKVTQSSRYLVKRTGEKVFLECVQDMDHENMFWYRQDPGLGLRLIYFSYDVKMKEKGDIPEGYSVSREKKERFSLILESASTNQTSMYLCASRRVAGESDEQFFGPGTRLTVL.

The V gene is TRBV11-2, the J gene TRBJ1-1; D remains ambiguous. Trimming took 0 bases from V and 5 from J, leaving 10 bases between them. CDR3 length: 14 amino acids. CDR1 and CDR2 from the germline V gene are SGHAT and FQNNGV. The CDR3 loop reads CASSLEPLWTEAFF. CDR3 nucleotide sequence: TGTGCCAGCAGCTTAGAACCTCTCTGGACTGAAGCTTTCTTT.

The V call is TRBV28, the J call TRBJ2-1; TRBD2 aligns across 9 bases. This CDR3 has 14 residues. CDR1 is MDHEN and CDR2 is SYDVKM in the germline V gene. The V segment lost 3 bases and the J segment 6 bases; nucleotides outside the gene matches: 3. CDR3 in DNA: TGTGCCAGCAGTTTGGTACTAGCGGGCAATGAGCAGTTCTTC. It translates to CASSLVLAGNEQFF. The full variable domain, its missing parts supplied by reference TRBV28 and TRBJ2-1, is DVKVTQSSRYLVKRTGEKVFLECVQDMDHENMFWYRQDPGLGLRLIYFSYDVKMKEKGDIPEGYSVSREKKERFSLILESASTNQTSMYLCASSLVLAGNEQFFGPGTRLTVL.

V usage is TRBV6-5 and J usage is TRBJ1-1, with unresolved D. In germline, CDR1 is MNHEY, CDR2 SVGAGI. V dropped 0 bases and J dropped 4 bases, with 6 bases sitting between them. The CDR3 totals 13 residues. DNA of the CDR3: TGTGCCAGCAGTTACTCTTCTTTCACTGAAGCTTTCTTT. As protein: CASSYSSFTEAFF.

The gene calls are TRBV13 and TRBJ2-1, with no clear D. CDR1 is PRHDT, CDR2 FYEKMQ, per germline (reference sequence). The length of the CDR3 is 11 residues. Trimming pared 5 bases from V and 10 bases from J, leaving 9 bases between. CDR3 amino acids: CASSLLAEQFF. CDR3 DNA sequence: TGTGCCAGCAGCCTACTTGCCGAGCAGTTCTTC.

The V gene is TRBV5-5, the J gene TRBJ1-3; 11 bases are shared with TRBD1. The CDR3 is 14 residues long. Germline values: CDR1 SGHKS, CDR2 YYEKEE (reference sequence). The J segment lost 7 bases and the V segment lost 6 bases, leaving 6 bases of the junction unmatched. CDR3 amino acids: CASTWDRGFNTIYF. The DNA for the CDR3 is TGTGCCAGCACCTGGGACAGGGGGTTCAACACCATATATTTT.

This rearrangement joins TRBV7-9 to TRBJ2-4; 8 bases align to TRBD2. From germline, CDR1 is SEHNR and CDR2 FQNEAQ (reference sequence). With 5 bases clipped from V and 0 bases from J, the junction kept 6 bases outside the gene matches. The CDR3 sequence is 16 residues long. The CDR3 region has the DNA TGTGCCAGCAGCCCCGTAGCGGGACAAGCCAAAAACATTCAGTACTTC. As protein: CASSPVAGQAKNIQYF. Complete variable domain (other parts from reference TRBV7-9 and TRBJ2-4): DTGVSQNPRHKITKRGQNVTFRCDPISEHNRLYWYRQTLGQGPEFLTYFQNEAQLEKSRLLSDRFSAERPKGSFSTLEIQRTEQGDSAMYLCASSPVAGQAKNIQYFGAGTRLSVL.

V gene TRBV4-1 combines with J gene TRBJ1-1; TRBD1 matches at 7 bases. Trimming cost V 3 bases and J 1 base; bases outside gene matches: 8. Per the germline V gene, CDR1 is MGHRA and CDR2 is YSYEKL. This CDR3 contains 16 residues. The CDR3 DNA reads TGCGCCAGCAGCCAGGGGGCAGGGGACAGGAACACTGAAGCTTTCTTT. Translated, it gives CASSQGAGDRNTEAFF.

The genes are TRBV5-1 and TRBJ1-1; no clear D. The CDR3 consists of 12 residues. Germline CDR1 is SGHRS and CDR2 is YFSETQ. V lost 0 bases, J lost 8 bases, and 8 bases lay in between. The CDR3 region is CASSLDQKEAFF. Written as DNA, the CDR3 is TGCGCCAGCAGCTTGGATCAAAAAGAAGCTTTCTTT. The full variable domain, its missing parts supplied by reference TRBV5-1 and TRBJ1-1, is KAGVTQTPRYLIKTRGQQVTLSCSPISGHRSVSWYQQTPGQGLQFLFEYFSETQRNKGNFPGRFSGRQFSNSRSEMNVSTLELGDSALYLCASSLDQKEAFFGQGTRLTVV.

V gene TRBV29-1 combines with J gene TRBJ2-5; no firm D call. Deletions cut 5 bases from V and 2 bases from J, with 12 bases between. Germline-derived CDR1 and CDR2 are SQVTM and ANQGSEA. The CDR3 has 13 amino acids. The CDR3 protein is CSVLGFGQETQYF. The CDR3 bases are TGCAGCGTTTTGGGGTTTGGGCAAGAGACCCAGTACTTC.

This rearrangement joins TRBV7-6 to TRBJ1-1; D gene unclear. This CDR3 contains 14 residues. CDR1 is SGHVS and CDR2 is FNYEAQ in the germline V gene. Trimming removed 1 base at V and 2 bases at J, with 8 bases between. CDR3 sequence (DNA): TGTGCCAGCAGCTTAGAAGCGCGTAACACTGAAGCTTTCTTT. Protein product: CASSLEARNTEAFF.